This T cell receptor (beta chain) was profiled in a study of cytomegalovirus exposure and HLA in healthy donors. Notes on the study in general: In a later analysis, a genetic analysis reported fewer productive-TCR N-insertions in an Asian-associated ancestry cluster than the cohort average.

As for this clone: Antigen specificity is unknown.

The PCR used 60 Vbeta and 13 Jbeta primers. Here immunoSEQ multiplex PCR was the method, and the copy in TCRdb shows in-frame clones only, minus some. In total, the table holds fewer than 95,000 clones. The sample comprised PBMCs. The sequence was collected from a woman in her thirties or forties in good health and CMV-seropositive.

CDR3 loop: CASSELRTGEQYF. CDR3 coding DNA: TGTGCCAGCAGTGAATTGAGGACAGGGGAGCAGTACTTC. J is TRBJ2-7 and V is TRBV6-1; 8 bases line up with TRBD1. Germline values: CDR1 MNHNS, CDR2 SASEGT. The CDR3 sequence is 13 residues long. V trimming: 2 bases; J trimming: 7 bases; junction bases outside the gene matches: 4.